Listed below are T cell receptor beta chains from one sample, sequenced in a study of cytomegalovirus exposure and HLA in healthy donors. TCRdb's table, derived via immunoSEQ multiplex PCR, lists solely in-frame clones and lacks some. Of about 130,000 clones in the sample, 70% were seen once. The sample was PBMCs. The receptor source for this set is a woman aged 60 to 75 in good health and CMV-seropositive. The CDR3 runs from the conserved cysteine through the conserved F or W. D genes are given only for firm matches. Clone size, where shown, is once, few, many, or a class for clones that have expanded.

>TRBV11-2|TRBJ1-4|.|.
CASSLAGQIGGKLFF
TGTGCCAGCAGCTTAGCCGGACAGATAGGGGGAAAACTGTTTTTT
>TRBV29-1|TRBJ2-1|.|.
CSVVAGSYNEQFF
TGCAGCGTTGTCGCGGGCTCCTACAATGAGCAGTTCTTC
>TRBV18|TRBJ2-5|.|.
CASSPTQGGETQYF
TGTGCCAGCTCACCAACACAGGGTGGCGAGACCCAGTACTTC
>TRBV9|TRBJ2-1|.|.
CASSVVGGAYNEQFF
TGTGCCAGCAGCGTAGTCGGAGGGGCCTACAATGAGCAGTTCTTC
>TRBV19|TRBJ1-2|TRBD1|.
CASRDRGRSDGYTF
TGTGCCAGTAGGGACAGGGGGCGAAGTGATGGCTACACCTTC
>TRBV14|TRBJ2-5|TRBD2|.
CASSLTSGRETQYF
TGTGCCAGCAGCCTGACTAGCGGGAGGGAGACCCAGTACTTC
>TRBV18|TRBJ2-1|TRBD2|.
CASSPLAGGNNEQFF
TGTGCCAGCTCACCACTAGCGGGAGGGAACAATGAGCAGTTCTTC
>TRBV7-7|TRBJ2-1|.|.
CASSLSYDSEQFF
TGTGCCAGCAGCTTATCCTACGATAGTGAGCAGTTCTTC
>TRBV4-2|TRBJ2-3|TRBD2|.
CASSQRIGPLAGVVDTQYF
TGTGCCAGCAGCCAACGTATCGGCCCTCTAGCGGGAGTCGTAGATACGCAGTATTTT
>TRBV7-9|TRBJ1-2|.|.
CASSGGFYGYTF
TGTGCCTCATCAGGAGGCTTCTATGGCTACACCTTC
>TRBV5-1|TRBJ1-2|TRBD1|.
CASSRMLDRGPDYGYTF
TGCGCCAGCAGCCGGATGCTGGACAGGGGGCCTGACTATGGCTACACCTTC
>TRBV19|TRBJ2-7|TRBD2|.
CASSMTSGFSYEQYF
TGTGCCAGTAGTATGACTAGCGGATTCTCCTACGAGCAGTACTTC
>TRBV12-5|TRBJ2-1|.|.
CASGGGFNEQFF
TGTGCTAGTGGGGGAGGTTTCAATGAGCAGTTCTTC
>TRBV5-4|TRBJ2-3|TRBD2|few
CASSFTSGRTDTQYF
TGTGCCAGCAGCTTTACTAGCGGTCGGACAGATACGCAGTATTTT
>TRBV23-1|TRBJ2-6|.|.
CASSQPRTSQLPSGANVLTF
TGCGCCAGCAGTCAACCCCGGACATCCCAACTCCCCTCTGGGGCCAACGTCCTGACTTTC
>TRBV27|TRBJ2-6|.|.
CASSFPPTGANVLTF
TGTGCCAGCAGTTTTCCCCCCACTGGGGCCAACGTCCTGACTTTC
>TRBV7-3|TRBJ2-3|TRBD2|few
CASSLIGLAGIADTQYF
TGTGCCAGCAGCTTAATTGGACTAGCGGGAATCGCAGATACGCAGTATTTT
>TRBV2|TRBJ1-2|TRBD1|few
CASIRDSLNWGYTF
TGTGCCAGCATCCGGGACAGCCTTAATTGGGGCTACACCTTC
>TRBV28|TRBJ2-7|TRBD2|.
CASSGGLAGPYEQYF
TGTGCCAGCAGTGGCGGGCTAGCGGGACCCTACGAGCAGTACTTC
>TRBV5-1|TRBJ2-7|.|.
CASSFDNSYEQYF
TGCGCCAGCAGCTTTGACAACTCCTACGAGCAGTACTTC
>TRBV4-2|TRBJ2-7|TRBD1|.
CASSQGQGEGSGGYEQYF
TGTGCCAGCAGCCAAGGTCAGGGGGAAGGAAGCGGAGGATACGAGCAGTACTTC
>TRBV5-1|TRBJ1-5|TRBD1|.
CASSSGQGVGQPQHF
TGCGCCAGCAGCTCCGGACAGGGGGTAGGGCAGCCCCAGCATTTT
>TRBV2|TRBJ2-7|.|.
CASLIDRGGYEQYF
TGTGCCAGCCTAATCGACAGGGGAGGGTACGAGCAGTACTTC
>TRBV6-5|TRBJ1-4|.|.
CASSPPGLPTGKLFF
TGTGCCAGCAGTCCCCCGGGCCTCCCGACAGGAAAACTGTTTTTT
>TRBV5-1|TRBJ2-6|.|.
CASSPEGLGANVLTF
TGCGCCAGCAGCCCGGAGGGGCTCGGGGCCAACGTCCTGACTTTC
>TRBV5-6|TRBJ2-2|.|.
CASSLFVREAGETGELFF
TGTGCCAGCAGCTTGTTCGTTCGGGAGGCAGGGGAGACCGGGGAGCTGTTTTTT
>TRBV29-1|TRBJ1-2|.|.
CSVEGRQQLLAGGYTF
TGCAGCGTTGAAGGGAGACAGCAGCTCCTTGCGGGGGGCTACACCTTC
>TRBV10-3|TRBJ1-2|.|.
CAISEPWHYGYTF
TGTGCCATCAGTGAACCTTGGCACTATGGCTACACCTTC
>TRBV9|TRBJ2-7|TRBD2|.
CASSVGLAGAEQYF
TGTGCCAGCAGCGTCGGACTAGCGGGAGCCGAGCAGTACTTC
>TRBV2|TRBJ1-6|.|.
CASTSSVSGNSPLHF
TGTGCCAGCACATCGAGCGTATCAGGGAATTCACCCCTCCACTTT
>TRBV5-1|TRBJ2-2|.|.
CASSLVGQDTGELFF
TGCGCCAGCAGCTTGGTTGGACAAGACACCGGGGAGCTGTTTTTT
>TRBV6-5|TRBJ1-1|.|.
CASRYSGVTEAFF
TGTGCCAGCAGGTACTCCGGGGTCACTGAAGCTTTCTTT
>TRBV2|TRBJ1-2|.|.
CASSGEGQLRGYTF
TGTGCCAGCAGTGGAGAGGGACAATTGAGGGGCTACACCTTC